This entry is about one TCR beta chain. As yet, its antigen is unknown. CDR1 MDHEN and CDR2 SYDVKM come from the germline V gene. This CDR3 has 12 residues. The germline V and J ends were trimmed by 4 bases and 3 bases, with 4 bases remaining between them. The data were produced by immunoSEQ multiplex PCR, yet TCRdb's version contains in-frame clones alone and is incomplete. The sample holds 67,000 or so clones, approximately 70% seen once. This sample was taken from a study of vaccination effects on CD4 cells after COVID-19. Notes on the study in general: Marked clonal contraction of both clone types appeared late after vaccination. Within healthy vaccinees, only 1 of 255 vaccine-induced clones displayed cross-reactivity with common cold coronaviruses. Few convalescent patients and no early post-infection timepoints were included in the study.

Antigen-specific CD4+ T cell clonotypes were called by their expansion after viral peptide-pool culture in ViraFEST. Following a roughly 9-day culture, CD4+ T cells were purified. Nucleocapsid antibodies were negative in the vaccine recipients, who had never had SARS-CoV-2 infection. Wells containing a few million PBMC each were cultured with about 9.4 IU/ml IL-2 and about 9.7 ug/ml peptides. The input for sequencing was CD4+ T cells from PBMCs cultured with HCoV-OC43 spike peptides, taken before COVID-19 vaccination. The subset was: HCoV-OC43 spike overlapping peptide pool stimulation. The chain combines TRBV28 with TRBJ1-5; D remains unclear. This receptor was taken from a human donor who received a COVID-19 vaccine. DNA of the CDR3: TGTGCCAGCAGTTCTCCCAATCAGCCCCAGCATTTT. It yields the protein CASSSPNQPQHF.